The 30 T cell receptor beta chains reported below all come from one sample, sequenced in a study of CD8 T cells in ankylosing spondylitis. One entry per CDR3 protein, called by TCRdb with MiXCR from the 5' RACE reads. Altogether 250,000 to 400,000 distinct CDR3 sequences are present, under 14% being singletons, with the ten largest covering about a tenth. The sequencing sample was made of blood, either unsorted or a sorted T cell fraction (not recorded which). The receptors come from a female donor with ankylosing spondylitis or in good health (not recorded which).

This clonotype was observed many times. The V and J genes are TRBV5-1 and TRBJ1-6; a possible D gene is TRBD1 (6 bases). CDR3 length: 16 residues. Trimming left V 2 bases short and J 6 bases short, with 15 bases between. The V gene's germline CDR1 is SGHRS and CDR2 YFSETQ. The CDR3 protein is CASSLDRPAGNSPLHF. The CDR3 nucleotides read TGCGCCAGCAGCTTAGACAGGCCGGCCGGTAATTCACCCCTCCACTTT. Full variable domain (rest looked up from reference TRBV5-1 and TRBJ1-6): KAGVTQTPRYLIKTRGQQVTLSCSPISGHRSVSWYQQTPGQGLQFLFEYFSETQRNKGNFPGRFSGRQFSNSRSEMNVSTLELGDSALYLCASSLDRPAGNSPLHFGNGTRLTVT.

This clonotype was counted many times. The chain employs TRBV11-2 and TRBJ1-2; D remains unclear. The V end was cut by 1 base, the J end by 3 bases, with 9 bases between. CDR1 is SGHAT, CDR2 FQNNGV, per germline. The CDR3 consists of 14 residues. CDR3 amino acids: CASSLGGSDYGYTF. In nucleotides, the CDR3 is TGTGCCAGCAGCTTAGGAGGATCCGACTATGGCTACACCTTC.

This clonotype was found a few times. V is TRBV5-5 and J is TRBJ1-2; D may be TRBD1 (5 bases). In germline, CDR1 is SGHKS, CDR2 YYEKEE (reference sequence). This CDR3 spans 15 amino acids. V dropped 4 bases and J dropped 5 bases, with 18 bases sitting between them. The DNA for the CDR3 is TGTGCCAGCAGCCGAAACGCGTGGGACCTTTATGGCTACACCTTC. It translates to CASSRNAWDLYGYTF.

This clonotype has at least ten counts. The gene calls are TRBV7-2 and TRBJ1-3, with D perhaps matching TRBD1 (5 bases). Germline CDR1 SGHTA, CDR2 FQGNSA. The CDR3 sequence is 14 residues long. The V and J ends lost 1 base and 2 bases respectively, with 6 bases between them. The CDR3 here is CASSLGQTGNTIYF. The CDR3 bases are TGTGCCAGCAGCTTAGGACAGACTGGAAACACCATATATTTT.

This clonotype appeared many times. The V gene is TRBV5-1, the J gene TRBJ2-1, with a tentative D call TRBD1 (6 bases). In germline, CDR1 is SGHRS, CDR2 YFSETQ. Trimming pared 9 bases from V and 7 bases from J, leaving 17 bases between. The CDR3 extends over 13 amino acids. The CDR3 region is CATHLPGTNEQFF. CDR3 sequence (DNA): TGCGCCACCCACCTTCCCGGGACAAATGAGCAGTTCTTC.

In its sample, this clonotype was seen many times. This chain joins TRBV10-3 and TRBJ1-2; unclear D gene. CDR3 length equals 11 residues. Per the germline V gene, CDR1 is ENHRY and CDR2 is SYGVKD. V was shortened by 3 bases and J by 8 bases, with 7 bases between the two germline ends. The CDR3 DNA follows: TGTGCCATCAGTGATCCTGAGGGCTACACCTTC. Amino acids: CAISDPEGYTF.

In its sample, this clonotype was seen many times. The V call is TRBV5-1, the J call TRBJ2-1; TRBD2 agrees at 8 bases. V gave up 0 bases and J gave up 16 bases; unmatched junction bases: 9. This CDR3 has 13 amino acids. Germline values: CDR1 SGHRS, CDR2 YFSETQ. CDR3 nucleotides: TGCGCCAGCAGCTTGGATACAGTAACTAGCGGTTTCTTC. Its translation is CASSLDTVTSGFF.

There are a few counts of this clonotype. The rearrangement uses TRBV27 and TRBJ1-5; 7 positions agree with TRBD1. Germline trimming cut 3 bases from V and 3 bases from J; bases unmatched to any gene: 5. The CDR3 contains 15 residues. The germline V gene encodes CDR1 MNHEY and CDR2 SMNVEV (reference sequence). CDR3 region: CASSLEGQINQPQHF. CDR3 in DNA: TGTGCCAGCAGTTTGGAGGGACAGATCAATCAGCCCCAGCATTTT.

This clonotype was found many times. The chain has TRBV20-1 and TRBJ2-2; no firm D call. The CDR3 is 11 amino acids. V shed 5 bases and J shed 8 bases, with 9 bases lying between them. Germline V CDR1 and CDR2: DFQATT, SNEGSKA (reference sequence). DNA of the CDR3: TGCAGTGCTCAGACCTGGGGGGAGCTGTTTTTT. It translates to CSAQTWGELFF.

This clonotype was observed many times. The chain links TRBV5-1 to TRBJ2-1; D is ambiguous. The CDR3 covers 14 residues. The ends were cut back, 2 bases at V and 7 bases at J, with 13 bases in the middle. The germline V gene has CDR1 SGHRS and CDR2 YFSETQ. CDR3 nucleotides: TGCGCCAGCAGCTTAGCGCCCCCCGTAAATGAGCAGTTCTTC. Its translation: CASSLAPPVNEQFF. Complete variable domain (other parts from reference TRBV5-1 and TRBJ2-1): KAGVTQTPRYLIKTRGQQVTLSCSPISGHRSVSWYQQTPGQGLQFLFEYFSETQRNKGNFPGRFSGRQFSNSRSEMNVSTLELGDSALYLCASSLAPPVNEQFFGPGTRLTVL.

This clonotype was counted ten times or more. The chain carries TRBV7-2 and TRBJ1-5; 8 nucleotides agree with TRBD1. The germline CDR1 and CDR2 sequences are SGHTA and FQGNSA. Trimming cost V 1 base and J 2 bases; bases outside gene matches: 7. This CDR3 has 17 amino acids. The CDR3 region has the DNA TGTGCCAGCAGCTTAGTGCCAGGGGGCCTTGGCAATCAGCCCCAGCATTTT. This encodes CASSLVPGGLGNQPQHF.

This CDR3 is CASSLHWTGGAYEQYF. The CDR3 DNA reads TGTGCCAGCAGTCTCCATTGGACAGGGGGAGCCTACGAGCAGTACTTC. V usage is TRBV28 and J usage is TRBJ2-7; 10 bases line up with TRBD1. Trimming cost V 5 bases and J 2 bases; bases outside gene matches: 9. CDR1 is MDHEN and CDR2 is SYDVKM in the germline V gene. There are 16 residues in the CDR3. Combining the CDR3 with reference TRBV28 and TRBJ2-7 gives the whole variable domain DVKVTQSSRYLVKRTGEKVFLECVQDMDHENMFWYRQDPGLGLRLIYFSYDVKMKEKGDIPEGYSVSREKKERFSLILESASTNQTSMYLCASSLHWTGGAYEQYFGPGTRLTVT.

About this clonotype: A much larger clone differs from this one at a single base, so this may be a read error. V usage is TRBV20-1 and J usage is TRBJ1-2, with TRBD1 matching 11 bases. This CDR3 comprises 16 residues. Looked up from germline, CDR1 is DFQATT and CDR2 is SNEGSKA (reference sequence). This chain's CDR3 is CCAILGQGVTNYGYTF. As DNA, the CDR3 is TGCTGTGCGATATTGGGACAGGGGGTAACTAACTATGGCTACACCTTC.

The chain links TRBV27 to TRBJ2-3, with a tentative D call TRBD2 (6 bases). The CDR3 loop spans 15 amino acids. The germline V and J ends were trimmed by 8 bases and 9 bases, with 24 bases remaining between them. Germline-derived CDR1 and CDR2 are MNHEY and SMNVEV (reference sequence). The CDR3 loop is CASGRGQWGVETQYF. CDR3 DNA: TGTGCCAGCGGACGCGGGCAGTGGGGGGTCGAAACGCAGTATTTT.

In its sample, this clonotype was seen many times. The V and J genes are TRBV5-1 and TRBJ2-7, with D possibly being TRBD2 (5 bases). Germline lookup yields CDR1 SGHRS and CDR2 YFSETQ. With 8 bases removed from V and 3 bases from J, the gap between germline ends came to 15 bases. This CDR3 has 13 amino acids. The CDR3 protein is CASSRDTNYEQYF. CDR3 sequence (DNA): TGCGCCAGTTCCCGGGATACCAACTACGAGCAGTACTTC.

This clonotype has at least ten counts. The rearrangement links TRBV28 to TRBJ2-2; D remains ambiguous. CDR1 is MDHEN, CDR2 SYDVKM, per germline. Trimming took off 3 bases at V and 6 bases at J, with 14 bases between the two ends. The CDR3 covers 15 residues. CDR3 DNA: TGTGCCAGCAGTTTTTTTCTCCGACGGGCCGGGGAGCTGTTTTTT. Translated, it gives CASSFFLRRAGELFF.

This clonotype has a count of ten or more. In DNA, the CDR3 is TGTGCCACCAGCAGAGAAAAGTTGCGGCAGGCGGGCGAGAGTACAGATACGCAGTATTTT. Translating gives CATSREKLRQAGESTDTQYF. This chain links TRBV15 with TRBJ2-3; TRBD2 might be the D (5 bases). CDR3 size: 20 residues. The V and J ends lost 0 bases and 3 bases respectively, with 25 bases between them. The germline V gene encodes CDR1 LNHNV and CDR2 YYDKDF (reference sequence).

This clonotype came up a few times. V and J are TRBV11-2 and TRBJ2-7; 8 nucleotides line up with TRBD2. With 4 bases clipped from V and 9 bases from J, the junction kept 8 bases outside the gene matches. Germline loops: CDR1 SGHAT, CDR2 FQNNGV. The CDR3 consists of 13 residues. The DNA for the CDR3 is TGTGCCAGCAGCTCTTGGCGGGAGGAGGGGCAGTACTTC. The encoded protein is CASSSWREEGQYF.

In this sample, this clonotype turned up many times. V and J are TRBV7-2 and TRBJ2-3, with D possibly matching TRBD2 (5 bases). The V gene's germline CDR1 is SGHTA and CDR2 FQGNSA. Trimming removed 2 bases at V and 4 bases at J, with 10 bases between. The CDR3 is made up of 14 amino acids. CDR3 in amino acids: CASSLFLASDTQYF. The CDR3 DNA follows: TGTGCCAGCAGCTTATTCCTAGCTTCAGATACGCAGTATTTT.

V gene TRBV5-1 combines with J gene TRBJ2-4, with 7 bases matching TRBD2. Germline-derived CDR1 and CDR2 are SGHRS and YFSETQ. Trimming cost V 4 bases and J 0 bases; bases outside gene matches: 4. This CDR3 has 15 residues. The CDR3, as DNA: TGCGCCAGCAGCGTAGCGGGCGTAGCCAAAAACATTCAGTACTTC. Amino acids: CASSVAGVAKNIQYF.

Concerning this clonotype: A much larger clone sits a single nucleotide away, making a read error possible. The chain combines TRBV28 with TRBJ2-5; TRBD1 matches at 7 bases. The CDR3 totals 13 residues. CDR1 and CDR2 (germline): MDHEN, SYDVKM. The DNA of the CDR3 is TGTGCCAGCAGTGACAGGGACCAAGAGAACCAGTACTTC. It specifies CASSDRDQENQYF.

This clonotype was counted at least ten times. The V call is TRBV20-1, the J call TRBJ2-1; 8 bases match TRBD2. V trimming: 3 bases; J trimming: 3 bases; junction bases outside the gene matches: 7. Germline V gives CDR1 DFQATT, CDR2 SNEGSKA (reference sequence). This CDR3 has 15 residues. The CDR3 coding sequence is TGCAGTGCTAGTCGGAGCGGGAGTCTCTACAATGAGCAGTTCTTC. Its translation is CSASRSGSLYNEQFF.

There are many counts of this clonotype. As DNA, the CDR3 is TGCGCCAGCAGCTTCGGACAGAACTCTGGGGCCAACGTCCTGACTTTC. Encoded protein: CASSFGQNSGANVLTF. This chain connects TRBV5-1 to TRBJ2-6, with a possible D match to TRBD1 (6 bases). This CDR3 is 16 amino acids long. The V end was cut by 2 bases, the J end by 0 bases, with 9 bases between. Germline CDR1 is SGHRS and CDR2 is YFSETQ.

This clonotype occurred many times. The chain has TRBV6-5 and TRBJ2-1; D is possibly TRBD1 or TRBD2 (5 bases each). Looked up from germline, CDR1 is MNHEY and CDR2 is SVGAGI. This CDR3 is built from 13 residues. Trimming shortened V by 4 bases and J by 5 bases, and 9 bases separated the two germline ends. CDR3: CASSSGRDNEQFF. The CDR3 DNA reads TGTGCCAGCAGTTCGGGACGGGACAATGAGCAGTTCTTC.

V usage is TRBV4-2 and J usage is TRBJ2-5, with D uncertain. V was cut by 0 bases and J by 0 bases, with 5 bases left in between. This CDR3 contains 14 residues. The germline V gene has CDR1 LGHNA and CDR2 YNFKEQ. The CDR3 reads CASSQEPNQETQYF. The CDR3 coding sequence is TGTGCCAGCAGCCAAGAACCGAACCAAGAGACCCAGTACTTC.

About this clonotype: A much larger clone differs from this one at a single base, so this may be a read error. The rearrangement uses TRBV20-1 and TRBJ2-5; 7 bases are a match to TRBD2. The CDR3 contains 13 residues. Germline CDR1 is DFQATT and CDR2 is SNEGSKA (reference sequence). The CDR3 DNA sequence: TGCAGTGCGAGGCGGGACTATGAAGACACCCAGTACTTC. It yields the protein CSARRDYEDTQYF.

This clonotype appeared many times. The chain couples TRBV5-1 to TRBJ2-7; tentatively, D is TRBD1 (6 bases). Germline lookup yields CDR1 SGHRS and CDR2 YFSETQ. Trimming pared 0 bases from V and 2 bases from J, leaving 12 bases between. The CDR3 is 15 residues long. In DNA form, the CDR3 reads TGCGCCAGCAGCTTGGGTGGGACACTTACCTACGAGCAGTACTTC. Protein product: CASSLGGTLTYEQYF.

The J gene is TRBJ1-1, the V gene TRBV7-9, with TRBD1 matching over 8 bases. V was clipped by 1 base and J by 0 bases; unmatched bases: 1. The CDR3 loop spans 15 amino acids. Germline V gene sequence: CDR1 SEHNR, CDR2 FQNEAQ (reference sequence). CDR3 sequence: CASSLGQGLNTEAFF. DNA of the CDR3: TGTGCCAGCAGCTTAGGACAGGGGTTGAACACTGAAGCTTTCTTT.

The sample holds many counts of this clonotype. The chain has TRBV11-2 and TRBJ2-3, with TRBD2 as a possible D gene (5 bases). This CDR3 comprises 16 residues. Germline CDR1 SGHAT, CDR2 FQNNGV. V gave up 1 base and J gave up 1 base, with 12 bases separating them. CDR3 nucleotides: TGTGCCAGCAGCTTAGTTAGTGGGAGTCGCACAGATACGCAGTATTTT. Protein product: CASSLVSGSRTDTQYF. The full variable domain, its missing parts supplied by reference TRBV11-2 and TRBJ2-3, is EAGVAQSPRYKIIEKRQSVAFWCNPISGHATLYWYQQILGQGPKLLIQFQNNGVVDDSQLPKDRFSAERLKGVDSTLKIQPAKLEDSAVYLCASSLVSGSRTDTQYFGPGTRLTVL.

This clonotype was seen more than once but under ten times. The V call is TRBV11-3, the J call TRBJ1-1, with a tentative D call TRBD1 (5 bases). V lost 11 bases and J lost 9, with 19 bases in between. CDR3 size: 12 residues. Looked up from germline, CDR1 is SGHNT and CDR2 is YENEEA. CDR3 protein: CASEGRTKQAFF. DNA for the CDR3: TGTGCCTCCGAGGGGCGGACTAAGCAAGCTTTCTTT.